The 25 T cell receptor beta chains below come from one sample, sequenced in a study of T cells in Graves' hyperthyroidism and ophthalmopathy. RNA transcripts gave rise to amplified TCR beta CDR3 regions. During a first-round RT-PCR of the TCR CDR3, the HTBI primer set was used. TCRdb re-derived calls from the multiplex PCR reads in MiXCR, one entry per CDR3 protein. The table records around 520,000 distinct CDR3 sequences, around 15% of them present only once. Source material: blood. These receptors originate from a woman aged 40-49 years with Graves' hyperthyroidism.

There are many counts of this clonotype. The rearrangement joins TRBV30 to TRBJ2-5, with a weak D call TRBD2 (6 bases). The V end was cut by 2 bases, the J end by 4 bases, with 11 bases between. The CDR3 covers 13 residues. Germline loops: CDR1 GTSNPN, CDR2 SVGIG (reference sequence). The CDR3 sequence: CAWSLRGGETQYF. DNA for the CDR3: TGTGCCTGGAGTTTACGGGGAGGAGAGACCCAGTACTTC.

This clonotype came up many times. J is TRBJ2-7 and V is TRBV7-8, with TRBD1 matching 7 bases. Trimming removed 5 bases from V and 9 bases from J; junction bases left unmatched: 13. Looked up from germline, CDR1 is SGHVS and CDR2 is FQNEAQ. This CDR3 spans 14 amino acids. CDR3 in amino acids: CASSPRSTGAAQYF. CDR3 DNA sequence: TGTGCCAGCAGCCCGCGAAGCACAGGGGCAGCGCAGTACTTC.

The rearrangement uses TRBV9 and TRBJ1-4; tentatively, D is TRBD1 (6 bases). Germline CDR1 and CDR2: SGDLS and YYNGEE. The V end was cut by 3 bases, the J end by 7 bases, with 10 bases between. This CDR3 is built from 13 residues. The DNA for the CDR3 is TGTGCCAGCAGCGGACAGGAAGGTGAAAAACTGTTTTTT. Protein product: CASSGQEGEKLFF.

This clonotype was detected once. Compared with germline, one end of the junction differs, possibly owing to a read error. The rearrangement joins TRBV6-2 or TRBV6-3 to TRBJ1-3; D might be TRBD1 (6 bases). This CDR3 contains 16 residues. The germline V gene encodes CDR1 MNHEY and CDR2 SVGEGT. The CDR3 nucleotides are TGTGCCAGCAGTTACTCGCTCAGGGGTCCTGGAAACACCATGTATTTT. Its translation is CASSYSLRGPGNTMYF.

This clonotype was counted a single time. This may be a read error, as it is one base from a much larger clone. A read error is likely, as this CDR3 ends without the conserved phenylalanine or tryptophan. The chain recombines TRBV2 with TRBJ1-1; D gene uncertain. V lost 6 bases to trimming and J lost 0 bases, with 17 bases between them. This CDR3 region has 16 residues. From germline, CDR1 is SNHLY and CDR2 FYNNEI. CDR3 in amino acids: CASSAGPPTMNTEAFL. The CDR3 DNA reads TGTGCCAGCAGCGCCGGGCCCCCTACAATGAACACTGAAGCTTTCCTT.

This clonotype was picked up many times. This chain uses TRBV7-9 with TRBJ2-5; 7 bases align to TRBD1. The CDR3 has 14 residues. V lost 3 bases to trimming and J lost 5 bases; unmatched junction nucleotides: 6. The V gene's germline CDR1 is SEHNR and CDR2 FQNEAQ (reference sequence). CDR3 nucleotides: TGTGCCAGCAGCTTGACAGGGTTAGATGAGACCCAGTACTTC. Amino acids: CASSLTGLDETQYF.

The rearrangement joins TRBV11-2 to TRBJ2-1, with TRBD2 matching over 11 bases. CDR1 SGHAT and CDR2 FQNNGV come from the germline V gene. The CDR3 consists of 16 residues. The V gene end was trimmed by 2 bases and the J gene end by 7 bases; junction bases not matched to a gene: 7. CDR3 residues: CASSLRISGGENEQFF. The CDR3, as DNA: TGTGCCAGCAGCTTAAGAATTAGCGGGGGGGAAAATGAGCAGTTCTTC.

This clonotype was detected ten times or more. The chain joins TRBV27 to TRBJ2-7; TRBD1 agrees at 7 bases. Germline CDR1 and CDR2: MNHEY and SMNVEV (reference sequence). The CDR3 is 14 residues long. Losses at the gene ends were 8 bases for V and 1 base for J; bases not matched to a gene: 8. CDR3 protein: CASGTGQHSYEQYF. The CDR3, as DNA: TGTGCCAGCGGTACGGGACAGCATTCCTACGAGCAGTACTTC.

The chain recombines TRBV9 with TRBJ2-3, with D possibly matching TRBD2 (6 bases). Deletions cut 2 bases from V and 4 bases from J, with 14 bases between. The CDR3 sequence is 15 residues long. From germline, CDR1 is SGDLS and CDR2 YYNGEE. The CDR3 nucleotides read TGTGCCAGCAGCGTCCTTGGTCGGGGGTCAGATACGCAGTATTTT. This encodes CASSVLGRGSDTQYF.

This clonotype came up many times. The CDR3 here is CASSSSGRALGGQYF. The CDR3 bases are TGTGCCAGCAGCTCTAGCGGGAGGGCCCTAGGCGGGCAGTATTTT. The genes are TRBV7-2 and TRBJ2-3, with 12 bases that match TRBD2. The germline V gene encodes CDR1 SGHTA and CDR2 FQGNSA. This CDR3 contains 15 residues. The junction had 10 bases not matched to a gene; V was cut back by 4 bases and J by 11 bases.

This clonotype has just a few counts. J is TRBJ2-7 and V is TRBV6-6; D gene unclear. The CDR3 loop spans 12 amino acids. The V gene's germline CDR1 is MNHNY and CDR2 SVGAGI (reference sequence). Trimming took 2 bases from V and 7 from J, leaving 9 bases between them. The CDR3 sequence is CASSYEGREQYF. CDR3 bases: TGTGCCAGCAGTTACGAAGGGCGGGAGCAGTACTTC.

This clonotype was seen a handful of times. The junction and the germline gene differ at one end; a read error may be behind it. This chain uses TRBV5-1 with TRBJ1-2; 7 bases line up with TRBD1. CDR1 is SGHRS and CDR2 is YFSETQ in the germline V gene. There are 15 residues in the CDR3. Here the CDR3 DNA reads TGCGCCTGCAGCCTGGACAGGTCCAGGGGCTATGGCTACACCTTC. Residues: CACSLDRSRGYGYTF.

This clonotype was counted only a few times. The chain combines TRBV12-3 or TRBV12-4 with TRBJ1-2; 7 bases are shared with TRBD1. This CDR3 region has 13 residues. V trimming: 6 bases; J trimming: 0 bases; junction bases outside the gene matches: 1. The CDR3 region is CASRTGANYGYTF. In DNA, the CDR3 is TGTGCCAGCAGAACAGGGGCTAACTATGGCTACACCTTC.

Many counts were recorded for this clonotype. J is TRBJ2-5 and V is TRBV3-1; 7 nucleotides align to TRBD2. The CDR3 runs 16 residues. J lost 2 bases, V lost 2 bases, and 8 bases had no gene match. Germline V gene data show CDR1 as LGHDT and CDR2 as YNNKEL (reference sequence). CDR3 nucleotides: TGTGCCAGCAGCCAAAAGGCCTCTAGCGGTCAAGAGACCCAGTACTTC. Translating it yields CASSQKASSGQETQYF.

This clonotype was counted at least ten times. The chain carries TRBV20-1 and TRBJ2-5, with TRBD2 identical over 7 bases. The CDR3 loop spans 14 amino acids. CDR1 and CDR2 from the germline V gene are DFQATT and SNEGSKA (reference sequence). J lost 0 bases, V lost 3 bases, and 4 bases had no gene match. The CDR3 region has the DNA TGCAGTGCTAGTATAGCGGGCCACCAAGAGACCCAGTACTTC. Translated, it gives CSASIAGHQETQYF.

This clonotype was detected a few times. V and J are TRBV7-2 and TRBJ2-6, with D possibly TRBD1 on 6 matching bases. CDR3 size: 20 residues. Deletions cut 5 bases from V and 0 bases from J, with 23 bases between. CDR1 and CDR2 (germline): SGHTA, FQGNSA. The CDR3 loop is CASSAKGGPGAASGANVLTF. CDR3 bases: TGTGCCAGCAGCGCCAAGGGTGGGCCAGGGGCCGCCTCTGGGGCCAACGTCCTGACTTTC. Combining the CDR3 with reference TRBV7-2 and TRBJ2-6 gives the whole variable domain GAGVSQSPSNKVTEKGKDVELRCDPISGHTALYWYRQSLGQGLEFLIYFQGNSAPDKSGLPSDRFSAERTGGSVSTLTIQRTQQEDSAVYLCASSAKGGPGAASGANVLTFGAGSRLTVL.

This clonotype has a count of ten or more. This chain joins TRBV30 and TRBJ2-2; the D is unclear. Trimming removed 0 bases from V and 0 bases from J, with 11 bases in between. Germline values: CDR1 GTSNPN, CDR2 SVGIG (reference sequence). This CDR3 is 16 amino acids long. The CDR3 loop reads CAWSVGLVSNTGELFF. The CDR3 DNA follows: TGTGCCTGGAGTGTAGGGTTGGTTTCGAACACCGGGGAGCTGTTTTTT.

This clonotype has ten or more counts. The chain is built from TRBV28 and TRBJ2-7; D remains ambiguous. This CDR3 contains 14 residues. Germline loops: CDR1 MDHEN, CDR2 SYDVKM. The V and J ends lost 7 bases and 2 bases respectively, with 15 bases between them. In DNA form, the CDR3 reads TGTGCCAGCAATGAGGAGTTGCCTCCCTACGAGCAGTACTTC. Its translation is CASNEELPPYEQYF.

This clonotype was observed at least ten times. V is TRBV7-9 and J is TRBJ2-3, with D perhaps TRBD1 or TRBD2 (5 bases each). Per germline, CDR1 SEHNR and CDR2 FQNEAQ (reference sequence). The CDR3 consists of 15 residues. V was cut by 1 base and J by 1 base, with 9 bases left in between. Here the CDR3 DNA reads TGTGCCAGCAGCTTAGGATGGGACCGCACAGATACGCAGTATTTT. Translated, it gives CASSLGWDRTDTQYF.

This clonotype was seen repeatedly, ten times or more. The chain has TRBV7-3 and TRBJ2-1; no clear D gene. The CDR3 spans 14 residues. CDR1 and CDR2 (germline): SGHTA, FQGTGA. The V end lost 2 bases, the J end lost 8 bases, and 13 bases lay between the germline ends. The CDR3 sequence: CASSLQHSSDEQFF. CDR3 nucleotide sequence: TGTGCCAGCAGCTTACAGCATAGTTCCGATGAGCAGTTCTTC.

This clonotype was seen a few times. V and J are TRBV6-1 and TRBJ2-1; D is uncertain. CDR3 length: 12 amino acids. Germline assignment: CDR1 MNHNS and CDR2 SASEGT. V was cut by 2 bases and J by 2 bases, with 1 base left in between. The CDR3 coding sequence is TGTGCCAGCAGTGAACCCTACAATGAGCAGTTCTTC. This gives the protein CASSEPYNEQFF.

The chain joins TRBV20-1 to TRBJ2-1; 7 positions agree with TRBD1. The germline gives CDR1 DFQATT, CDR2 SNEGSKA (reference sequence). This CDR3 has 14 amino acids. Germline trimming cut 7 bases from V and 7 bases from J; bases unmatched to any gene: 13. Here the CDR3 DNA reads TGCAGTGGTGGACAAGGGGGCGGTCGGAATGAGCAGTTCTTC. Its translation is CSGGQGGGRNEQFF.

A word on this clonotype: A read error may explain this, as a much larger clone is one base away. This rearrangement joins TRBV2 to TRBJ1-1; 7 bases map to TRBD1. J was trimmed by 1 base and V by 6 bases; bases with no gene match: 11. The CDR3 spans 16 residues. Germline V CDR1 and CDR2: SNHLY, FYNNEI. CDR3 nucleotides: TGTGCCAGCAGGAGGGATACAGGGGCTGGGAACACTGAAGCTTTCTTT. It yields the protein CASRRDTGAGNTEAFF.

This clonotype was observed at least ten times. The CDR3 spells CASSSYPGRNTEAFF. CDR3 coding DNA: TGCGCCAGCAGCTCCTACCCTGGGCGGAACACTGAAGCTTTCTTT. The chain uses TRBV5-1 and TRBJ1-1; D is unresolved. V dropped 3 bases and J dropped 1 base, with 13 bases sitting between them. This CDR3 contains 15 residues. Germline V gives CDR1 SGHRS, CDR2 YFSETQ.

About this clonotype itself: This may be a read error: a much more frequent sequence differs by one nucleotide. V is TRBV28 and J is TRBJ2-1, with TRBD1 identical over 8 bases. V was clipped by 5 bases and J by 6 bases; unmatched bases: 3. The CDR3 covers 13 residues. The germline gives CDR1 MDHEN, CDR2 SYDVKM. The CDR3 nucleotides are TGTGCCAGCAGTGGAACAGGGGGCAATGAGCAGTTCTTC. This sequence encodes CASSGTGGNEQFF. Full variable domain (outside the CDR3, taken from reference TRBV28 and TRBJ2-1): DVKVTQSSRYLVKRTGEKVFLECVQDMDHENMFWYRQDPGLGLRLIYFSYDVKMKEKGDIPEGYSVSREKKERFSLILESASTNQTSMYLCASSGTGGNEQFFGPGTRLTVL.